This T cell receptor beta chain appears in the sequencing data of a study of cytomegalovirus exposure and HLA in healthy donors. This clone was seen only once. Measured with immunoSEQ multiplex PCR; TCRdb has only the in-frame clones, and not every one. The repertoire includes about 130,000 clones, around 89% of them detected once, and around 5.9% sits in the top ten. Separation from the roughly 670-subject first cohort characterized the roughly 110-subject validation cohort, to which the donors belonged. This CDR3 has 15 residues. The germline gives CDR1 MDHEN, CDR2 SYDVKM. V dropped 3 bases and J dropped 4 bases, with 16 bases sitting between them.

The chain recombines TRBV28 with TRBJ2-7; possibly TRBD2 for D (5 bases). The clonotype originates from a woman aged 30 to 39 in good health and CMV-seropositive. The sequencing sample was made of PBMCs. The CDR3 loop is CASSFGGRRRYEQYF. CDR3 nucleotide sequence: TGTGCCAGCAGTTTTGGAGGAAGGAGGAGGTACGAGCAGTACTTC.